This TCR beta chain was sequenced in a study of response to subunit inactivated influenza vaccine. CDR1 is MNHEY and CDR2 is SMNVEV in the germline V gene (reference sequence). The CDR3 loop spans 14 amino acids. The V end lost 5 bases, the J end lost 5 bases, and 14 bases lay between the germline ends. TCRdb re-called the RT-PCR reads with MiXCR, one entry per CDR3 protein. The sample records hundreds of thousands of distinct CDR3 sequences, around 15% being singletons. Comment on this clonotype: Its antigen is unidentified.

Whole-study findings and limits: It was suggested by the authors that few new T cells are recruited by each seasonal influenza vaccination.

Source: PBMCs from blood, taken roughly 2 weeks before vaccination. The clonotype originates from a man aged 50 to 60 who received an inactivated influenza vaccine. J is TRBJ2-3 and V is TRBV27; possibly TRBD1 or TRBD2 for D (5 bases each). The CDR3 region is CASSLRDARDTQYF. CDR3 in DNA: TGTGCCAGCAGTCTCCGGGACGCAAGAGATACGCAGTATTTT.